This T cell receptor beta chain was captured by sequencing in a study of blood T cells in healthy people across ages. This clonotype was counted at least ten times. Its target is not known. Whole-study results and caveats: Donors of long life had a larger count of naive CD4+ cells and greater diversity than aged donors. Using unsorted PBMCs precluded a conclusive naive versus antigen-experienced comparison.

V lost 6 bases and J lost 7, with 13 bases in between. The CDR3 has 12 residues. Alongside a J-beta primer mix, a sample-barcoded 5' primer served in a second PCR lasting about 7 to 11 cycles. Every cDNA was tagged by a template-switch adaptor with 12 random nucleotides. TCRdb reprocessed the 5' RACE reads with MiXCR, giving one entry per CDR3 protein. This sample has roughly 1.5 million distinct CDR3 sequences, with approximately 43% found just once. Sample: blood. The genes are TRBV12-3 or TRBV12-4 and TRBJ2-7, with a weak D call TRBD2 (5 bases). This clonotype originated in a woman between 18 and 30 years old in good health. In DNA form, the CDR3 reads TGTGCCAGCAGCCTTGGAGGATGGGAGCAGTACTTC. Its translation is CASSLGGWEQYF.